A single sample gave rise to the 7 T cell receptor beta chains below, sequenced in a study of identical twins. TCRdb reanalysed the 5' RACE reads using MiXCR and keeps one entry per CDR3 protein. The repertoire consists of about 790,000 distinct CDR3 sequences, with about 20% occurring once and the leading ten covering less than 15%. The same specimen was also included in a second study, on T cells expressing NK-cell markers.

Input material: PBMCs. All receptors come from a woman aged 18-30 years in good health.

The chain combines TRBV20-1 with TRBJ2-1, with TRBD2 matching 8 bases. Losses at the gene ends were 0 bases for V and 9 bases for J; bases not matched to a gene: 7. The germline V gene encodes CDR1 DFQATT and CDR2 SNEGSKA (reference sequence). There are 14 residues in the CDR3. The chain's CDR3 is CSARDRGGRLEQFF. The DNA for the CDR3 is TGCAGTGCTAGAGATCGGGGGGGCCGTCTTGAGCAGTTCTTC.

This clonotype was seen a few times. The chain is built from TRBV10-3 and TRBJ2-7; 13 bases map to TRBD2. The ends lost 3 bases at V and 0 bases at J; junction bases unmatched: 8. CDR1 is ENHRY, CDR2 SYGVKD, per germline. The CDR3 spans 18 residues. The CDR3 reads CAISDPGLAGPSSYEQYF. The CDR3 nucleotides read TGTGCCATCAGTGACCCGGGACTAGCGGGGCCCAGCTCCTACGAGCAGTACTTC.

In its sample, this clonotype was seen a few times. V and J are TRBV4-1 and TRBJ2-7; no clear D. This CDR3 region has 13 residues. V gave up 0 bases and J gave up 0 bases, with 3 bases separating them. Germline loops: CDR1 MGHRA, CDR2 YSYEKL. CDR3 sequence: CASSQDYSYEQYF. As DNA, the CDR3 is TGCGCCAGCAGCCAAGATTACTCCTACGAGCAGTACTTC.

This clonotype was found a few times. The chain links TRBV7-2 to TRBJ1-4, with 7 bases fitting TRBD1. J gave up 3 bases and V 6 bases, and 4 bases lay outside the gene matches. This CDR3 comprises 14 residues. Germline lookup yields CDR1 SGHTA and CDR2 FQGNSA. Here the CDR3 reads CASSPTGSNEKLFF. DNA for the CDR3: TGTGCCAGCAGTCCGACAGGGTCTAATGAAAAACTGTTTTTT.

The chain employs TRBV5-1 and TRBJ2-7; no clear D. This CDR3 has 15 amino acids. Germline V lookup: CDR1 SGHRS, CDR2 YFSETQ. Between the trimmed V and J ends, which lost 0 bases and 0 bases, there was a span of 10 bases. This CDR3 is CASSLAPGYSYEQYF. The CDR3 DNA reads as TGCGCCAGCAGCTTGGCACCGGGCTACTCCTACGAGCAGTACTTC.

This clonotype was seen only a few times. The chain couples TRBV6-5 to TRBJ2-3, with D possibly TRBD2 on 5 matching bases. V lost 2 bases to trimming and J lost 6 bases, with 18 bases between them. Germline V gene lookup returns CDR1 MNHEY and CDR2 SVGAGI. The CDR3 has 16 residues. The CDR3 protein is CASSYNAASHSDTQYF. Here the CDR3 DNA reads TGTGCCAGCAGTTACAACGCGGCTAGCCATTCGGATACGCAGTATTTT.

V usage is TRBV10-1 and J usage is TRBJ2-4; TRBD2 matches 10 bases. The V gene end was trimmed by 4 bases and the J gene end by 10 bases; junction bases not matched to a gene: 7. This CDR3 is built from 14 residues. Per the germline V gene, CDR1 is WNHNN and CDR2 is SYGVQD (reference sequence). In nucleotides, the CDR3 is TGCGCCAGCAGTGCAGCGGGAGGGTCGGGAATTCAGTACTTC. Protein sequence: CASSAAGGSGIQYF.